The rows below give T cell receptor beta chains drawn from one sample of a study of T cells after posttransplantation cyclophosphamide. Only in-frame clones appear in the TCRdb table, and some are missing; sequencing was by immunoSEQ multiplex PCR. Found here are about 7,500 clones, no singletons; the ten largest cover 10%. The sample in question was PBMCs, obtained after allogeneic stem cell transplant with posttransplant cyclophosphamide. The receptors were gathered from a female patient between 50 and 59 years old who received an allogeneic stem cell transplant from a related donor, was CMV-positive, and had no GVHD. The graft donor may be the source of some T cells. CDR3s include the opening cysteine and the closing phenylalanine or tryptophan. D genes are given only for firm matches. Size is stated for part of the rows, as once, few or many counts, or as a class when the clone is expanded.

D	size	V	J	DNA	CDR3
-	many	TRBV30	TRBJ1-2	TGTGCCTGGACGGAGGGGTATGGCTACACCTTC	CAWTEGYGYTF
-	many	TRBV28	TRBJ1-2	TGTGCCAGCAGTACCGTCGTGGGGCCCTATGGCTACACCTTC	CASSTVVGPYGYTF
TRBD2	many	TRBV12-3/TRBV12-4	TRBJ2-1	TGTGCCAGCAGTGTCGGACTAGGATGGAAAATTTTCTTC	CASSVGLGWKIFF
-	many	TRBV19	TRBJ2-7	TGTGCCAGTAGTATAAGGGCACCCTACGAGCAGTACTTC	CASSIRAPYEQYF
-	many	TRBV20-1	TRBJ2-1	TGCACCTGCCCGGTAGCCTCGGGGCAGTTCTTC	CTCPVASGQFF
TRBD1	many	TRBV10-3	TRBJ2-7	TGTGCCATCAGGCCCGGACAGGGTGGCGAGCAGTACTTC	CAIRPGQGGEQYF
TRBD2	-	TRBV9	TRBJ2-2	TGTGCCAGCAGCCTTCGTGGTAGCGGGAGGGCCCCCGGGGAGCTGTTTTTT	CASSLRGSGRAPGELFF
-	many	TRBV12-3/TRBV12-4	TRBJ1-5	TGTGCCAGCAGTCTGGATGACTGGCAGCCCCAGCATTTT	CASSLDDWQPQHF
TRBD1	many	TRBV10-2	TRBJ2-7	TGCGCCAGCAGTGGGCCTCCGGACAGGGGGAGCTACGAGCAGTACTTC	CASSGPPDRGSYEQYF
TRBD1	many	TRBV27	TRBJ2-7	TGTGCCAGCAGTGCCGGGACAGGGGGCCTGGAGCAGTACTTC	CASSAGTGGLEQYF
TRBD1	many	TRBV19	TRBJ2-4	TGTGCCAGTAGTCCGGACAGGGGGCGGCCTTGGGACAAAAACATTCAGTACTTC	CASSPDRGRPWDKNIQYF
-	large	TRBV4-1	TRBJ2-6	TGCGCCAGCAGTGGGGATCCAGACAGTTCAAATGTGCTCTCTGGGGCCAACGTCCTGACTTTC	CASSGDPDSSNVLSGANVLTF
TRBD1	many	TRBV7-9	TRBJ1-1	TGTGCCAGCAGCCAACGACAGGGAGGCACTGAAGCTTTCTTT	CASSQRQGGTEAFF
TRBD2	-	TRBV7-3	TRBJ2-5	TGTGCCAGCAGCTTAACGTTCCTGGGACTAGCGGGAAGGGAGACCCAGTACTTC	CASSLTFLGLAGRETQYF
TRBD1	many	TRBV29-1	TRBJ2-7	TGCAGCGTCCTCCCGGAGGACAGGGTCTACGAGCAGTACTTC	CSVLPEDRVYEQYF
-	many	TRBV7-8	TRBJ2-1	TGTGCCAGCAGCTTGCTCCCCGGACAGAAAGGCTACAATGAGCAGTTCTTC	CASSLLPGQKGYNEQFF
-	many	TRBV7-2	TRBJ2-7	TGTGCCAGCAGCTTAGAGGGTGGGTCCTACGAGCAGTACTTC	CASSLEGGSYEQYF
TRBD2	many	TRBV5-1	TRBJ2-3	TGCGCCAGCGGGGAAGGGACTACCACAGATACGCAGTATTTT	CASGEGTTTDTQYF
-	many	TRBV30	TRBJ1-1	TGTGCCTGGAACCGGGGTACGGGGACTGAAGCTTTCTTT	CAWNRGTGTEAFF
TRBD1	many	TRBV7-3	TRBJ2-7	TGTGCCAGCAGTCCGACCGGGACAGGACACGAGCAGTACTTC	CASSPTGTGHEQYF
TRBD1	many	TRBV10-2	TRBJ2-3	TGCGCCAGCAGTGAGGGACAGGGGGTGGGTGATACGCAGTATTTT	CASSEGQGVGDTQYF
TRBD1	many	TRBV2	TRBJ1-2	TGTGCCAGCATGGGGAGGACAGGGGGAGGCTACACCTTC	CASMGRTGGGYTF
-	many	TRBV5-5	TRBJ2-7	TGTGCCAGCAGACTGGCAGGGAACGAGCAGTACTTC	CASRLAGNEQYF
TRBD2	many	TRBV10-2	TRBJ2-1	TGCGCCAGCAGTGTCCCTGCACTAGCGGGAGACCCCTGGCGGGACAATGAGCAGTTCTTC	CASSVPALAGDPWRDNEQFF
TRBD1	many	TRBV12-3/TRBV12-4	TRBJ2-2	TGTGCCAGCAGTTCGCGGACAGGGTTCACCGGGGAGCTGTTTTTT	CASSSRTGFTGELFF
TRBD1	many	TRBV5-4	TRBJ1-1	TGTGCCAGCAGCGTCGAGACAGGGCTTGGAGCTTTCTTT	CASSVETGLGAFF
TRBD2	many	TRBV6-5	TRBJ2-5	TGTGCCAGCAGTGTACTAGCGGGAGCAGAGACCCAGTACTTC	CASSVLAGAETQYF
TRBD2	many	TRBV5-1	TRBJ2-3	TGCGCCAGCAGCTTGGTAGTGGGACTAGGGGGAGATACGCAGTATTTT	CASSLVVGLGGDTQYF
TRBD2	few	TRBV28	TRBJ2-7	TGTGCCAGCAGGACTAGCGTCCCTTACCAGCAGTACTTC	CASRTSVPYQQYF
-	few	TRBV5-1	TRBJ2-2	TGCGCCAGCAGCTTTTCCTTGACCGGGGAGCTGTTTTTT	CASSFSLTGELFF
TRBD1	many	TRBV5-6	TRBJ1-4	TGTGCCAGCAGCCGCGAGGGACAGGGGAATGAAAAACTGTTTTTT	CASSREGQGNEKLFF
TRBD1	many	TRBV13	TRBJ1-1	TGTGCCAGCAGCTTAGAGCGGACGACAGGGTTCGCTTTCTTT	CASSLERTTGFAFF
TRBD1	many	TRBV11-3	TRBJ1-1	TGTGCCAGCAGCCCCCGGACAGGGAGGGACACTGAAGCTTTCTTT	CASSPRTGRDTEAFF
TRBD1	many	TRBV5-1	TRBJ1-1	TGCGCCAGCAGGGAACAGGGGACGAACACTGAAGCTTTCTTT	CASREQGTNTEAFF
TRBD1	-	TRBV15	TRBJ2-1	TGTGCCACCAGCAGCGGGACAGAGGGGAATGAGCAGTTCTTC	CATSSGTEGNEQFF
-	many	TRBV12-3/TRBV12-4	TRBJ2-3	TGTGCCAGCAGTTTACAGGGCACAGATACGCAGTATTTT	CASSLQGTDTQYF
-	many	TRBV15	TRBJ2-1	TGTGCCACCAGCAGAGAAGGTAGGGTAAATGAGCAGTTCTTC	CATSREGRVNEQFF
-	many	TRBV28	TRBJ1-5	TGTGCCAGCAGTCCCGACAGTTATAGCAATCAGCCCCAGCATTTT	CASSPDSYSNQPQHF
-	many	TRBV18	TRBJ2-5	TGTGCCAGCTCACGGTCAGGGTTTCAAGAGACCCAGTACTTC	CASSRSGFQETQYF
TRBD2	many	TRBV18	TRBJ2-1	TGTGCCAGCTCACCCACGACTAGCGGGAGCGTGGGTGAGCAGTTCTTC	CASSPTTSGSVGEQFF
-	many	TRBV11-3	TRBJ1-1	TGTGCCAGCAGCCGTACAGGGTACACTGAAGCTTTCTTT	CASSRTGYTEAFF
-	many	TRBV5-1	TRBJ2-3	TGCGCCAGCAGCACGACAGTCTCAGATACGCAGTATTTT	CASSTTVSDTQYF
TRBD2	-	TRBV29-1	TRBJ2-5	TGCAGCGTTGGAGGACTAGCGGGAGTAAGGAGGGAGACCCAGTACTTC	CSVGGLAGVRRETQYF
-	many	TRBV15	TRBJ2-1	TGTGCCACCAGCAGAGATTTGGCTAGTCGGCAGTTCTTC	CATSRDLASRQFF
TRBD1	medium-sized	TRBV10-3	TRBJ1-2	TGTGCCACCCGACAGGGGGACTATGGCTACACCTTC	CATRQGDYGYTF
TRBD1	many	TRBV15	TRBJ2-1	TGTGCCACCAGCAGAGAAGGACAGGGGGGGTACAATGAGCAGTTCTTC	CATSREGQGGYNEQFF
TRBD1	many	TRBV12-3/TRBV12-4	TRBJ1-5	TGTGCCAGCAGTCTGGGACAGGGAGGTCAGCCCCAGCATTTT	CASSLGQGGQPQHF
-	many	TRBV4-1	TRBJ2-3	TGCGCCAGCAGCCAATTTCACGTATATAGCCAAGATACGCAGTATTTT	CASSQFHVYSQDTQYF
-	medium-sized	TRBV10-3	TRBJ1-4	TGTGCCATCAGTGAGTCAGCAGGGGATGAAAAACTGTTTTTT	CAISESAGDEKLFF
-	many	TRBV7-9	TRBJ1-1	TGTGCCAGCAGCTTTCAATGGTCGCGGGGGCAGAGGAACACTGAAGCTTTCTTT	CASSFQWSRGQRNTEAFF
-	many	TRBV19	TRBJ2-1	TGTGCCAGTAGTCCCAGACTCAATGAGCAGTTCTTC	CASSPRLNEQFF
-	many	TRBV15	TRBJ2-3	TGTGCCACCAGCAGAGATTTATCAGGGGCGCTCACAGATACGCAGTATTTT	CATSRDLSGALTDTQYF
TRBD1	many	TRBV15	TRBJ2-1	TGTGCCACCAGCAGAAGACAGGGGACTGAGCAGTTCTTC	CATSRRQGTEQFF
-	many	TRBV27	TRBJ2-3	TGTGCCAGCAGTTCCCGAGTGTTCCCCTACACAGATACGCAGTATTTT	CASSSRVFPYTDTQYF